This T cell receptor beta chain came from a study of CXCR3-negative and CXCR3-positive naive CD8 T cells. Notes on the study in general: Naive cells that were CXCR3-positive had more hydrophobic TRB CDR3s (compared with CXCR3-negative naive cells). Naive cells that were CXCR3-negative or CXCR3-positive used TRBV-TRBJ genes alike, while memory cells diverged. Relative to memory CD8+ cells, whose diversity was much lower, both naive subsets had comparably high diversity.

As regards this clonotype: No antigen is known for it.

All CD8+ T cell subsets were sorted in triplicate at hundreds of thousands of cells each. Within the CD8+ T cell compartment, naive cells were CD45RO-CCR7+CD27+CD95-. This CDR3 spans 14 amino acids. Germline CDR1 reads MNHEY; CDR2 reads SVGEGT. UMI-tagged TRB cDNA libraries were built via 5' RACE. TCRdb re-called the 5' RACE reads, yielding one record per CDR3 amino acid sequence without DNA. Listed are 150,000 to 180,000 distinct CDR3 sequences; 0.45% to 0.6% falls within the top ten. This rearrangement joins TRBV6-2 or TRBV6-3 to TRBJ2-7; the D call of TRBD2 rests on TCRdb alone, since no DNA is present to check it. What was sequenced was naive CXCR3+ CD8+ T cells from blood. Subset here: CD45RO-CCR7+CD27+CD95- naive CD8+ T cells expressing CXCR3 (TNR3+). The clonotype was recovered from a human donor in good health. Some clones in this sample may be carry-over from other donors' samples. CDR3 amino acids: CASSLEERYYEQYF.